The 17 T cell receptor beta chains in this list originate from one sample, sequenced in a study of molecular identifiers for immune sequencing clone quantification. From the PCR reads, TCRdb called clonotypes with MiXCR, one entry per CDR3 protein. This table holds approximately 590,000 distinct CDR3 sequences, approximately 24% found once. Sequencing input: naive CD8+ T cells from blood, with Jurkat cell RNA spiked in. As for subset: FACS-sorted CD8+CD4-CCR7+CD45RA+ naive T cells. These receptors all stem from a human donor in good health. Some libraries in this study had Jurkat cell RNA spiked in.

The chain couples TRBV18 to TRBJ1-6; 9 nucleotides line up with TRBD1. Germline CDR1 and CDR2: KGHSH and LQKENI. The CDR3 extends over 17 amino acids. V dropped 2 bases and J dropped 9; count of bases not matched to a gene: 11. As DNA, the CDR3 is TGTGCCAGCTCACCAGGCGGACAGGGGTCGTCAAGTTCACCCCTCCACTTT. Translation: CASSPGGQGSSSSPLHF.

For this clonotype: A clone one base away is much larger, so this may be a read error. This chain connects TRBV20-1 to TRBJ2-7, with TRBD2 matching over 7 bases. The germline gives CDR1 DFQATT, CDR2 SNEGSKA (reference sequence). With 2 bases clipped from V and 7 bases from J, the junction kept 14 bases outside the gene matches. There are 15 residues in the CDR3. CDR3: CSARSIAGTSWEQYF. CDR3 sequence (DNA): TGCAGTGCTAGATCGATAGCGGGCACCTCCTGGGAGCAGTACTTC.

Concerning this clonotype itself: This clone may be a read error of a much larger clone one base away. Lacking the conserved final phenylalanine or tryptophan, this CDR3 likely reflects a read error. The chain employs TRBV27 and TRBJ1-5; D call uncertain. This CDR3 region has 12 residues. Trimming left V 7 bases short and J 7 bases short, with 11 bases between. Germline V lookup: CDR1 MNHEY, CDR2 SMNVEV (reference sequence). The CDR3 protein is CASKTGNQPQHL. The CDR3 DNA reads as TGTGCCAGCAAGACGGGGAACCAGCCCCAGCATCTT.

The rearrangement uses TRBV7-2 and TRBJ2-7, with 14 bases matching TRBD2. The germline gives CDR1 SGHTA, CDR2 FQGNSA. V was pared by 6 bases and J by 6 bases, with 13 bases of the junction left unmatched. This CDR3 is 17 amino acids long. The CDR3 bases are TGTGCCAGCAGAGAGGGGACTAGCGGGAGCCTGTCCACCGAGCAGTACTTC. Protein sequence: CASREGTSGSLSTEQYF.

This clonotype was detected only once. An end of the junction differs from the germline gene, which may be a read error. The chain employs TRBV7-2 and TRBJ1-5; D is unresolved. Germline V CDR1 and CDR2: SGHTA, FQGNSA. The CDR3 totals 17 residues. For the CDR3, the DNA is TGTGCCCGCAGCTTAGGACGGACCCGTTATAGAAATCAGCCCCAGCATTTT. This encodes CARSLGRTRYRNQPQHF.

The CDR3 DNA follows: TGTGCCAGCAGTTACGAGAGTGGGAGCTCCTACGAGCAGTACTTC. It translates to CASSYESGSSYEQYF. The chain employs TRBV6-5 and TRBJ2-7, with a weak D call TRBD2 (5 bases). CDR1 is MNHEY, CDR2 SVGAGI, per germline. CDR3 length: 15 residues. Between the trimmed V and J ends, which lost 2 bases and 0 bases, there was a span of 11 bases.

This clonotype was seen only a few times. J is TRBJ1-2 and V is TRBV7-6; D may be TRBD1 (6 bases). Trimming removed 1 base from V and 4 bases from J, with 19 bases in between. Germline lookup yields CDR1 SGHVS and CDR2 FNYEAQ. CDR3 size: 17 residues. The CDR3 is CASSLDKQGPLGYGYTF. CDR3 bases: TGTGCCAGCAGCTTAGACAAACAGGGCCCGTTGGGCTATGGCTACACCTTC.

In its sample, this clonotype was seen many times. V usage is TRBV20-1 and J usage is TRBJ1-5; 7 bases line up with TRBD1. Germline CDR1 is DFQATT and CDR2 is SNEGSKA (reference sequence). The CDR3 is 13 amino acids. V lost 6 bases to trimming and J lost 7 bases; unmatched junction nucleotides: 9. CDR3 DNA sequence: TGCAGTGCCCGACAGGGAAAGAACCAGCCCCAGCATTTT. Protein product: CSARQGKNQPQHF.

Ten or more counts support this clonotype. V usage is TRBV30 and J usage is TRBJ2-1, with D possibly matching TRBD2 (6 bases). The CDR3 covers 13 residues. V shed 3 bases and J shed 0 bases, with 6 bases lying between them. Per the germline V gene, CDR1 is GTSNPN and CDR2 is SVGIG (reference sequence). The CDR3, as DNA: TGTGCCTGGAGCGGGAGCTCCTACAATGAGCAGTTCTTC. As protein: CAWSGSSYNEQFF.

This clonotype was counted ten times or more. This sequence joins TRBV4-2 and TRBJ2-3; the match to TRBD2 covers 11 bases. The germline CDR1 and CDR2 sequences are LGHNA and YNFKEQ. J was trimmed by 7 bases and V by 0 bases; bases with no gene match: 9. CDR3 length: 17 residues. Here the CDR3 reads CASSQEEGLAAMHTQYF. DNA of the CDR3: TGTGCCAGCAGCCAAGAAGAGGGACTAGCGGCTATGCATACGCAGTATTTT.

This clonotype was recorded at least ten times. This chain links TRBV4-1 with TRBJ1-3; no definite D call. Trimming cost V 1 base and J 2 bases, with 3 bases left between them. The CDR3 is made up of 13 amino acids. Germline loops: CDR1 MGHRA, CDR2 YSYEKL. CDR3 DNA sequence: TGCGCCAGCAGCCAAGCACCTGGAAACACCATATATTTT. This translates into CASSQAPGNTIYF.

This clonotype was counted ten times or more. The chain recombines TRBV6-5 with TRBJ2-6, with D tentatively TRBD1 (5 bases). This CDR3 is 18 amino acids long. The V gene's germline CDR1 is MNHEY and CDR2 SVGAGI. Trimming pared 0 bases from V and 0 bases from J, leaving 12 bases between. The CDR3 is CASSYSTTAYSGANVLTF. The DNA of the CDR3 is TGTGCCAGCAGTTACTCGACGACAGCATACTCTGGGGCCAACGTCCTGACTTTC.

This clonotype was detected many times. This rearrangement joins TRBV6-1 to TRBJ1-5; TRBD1 matches 8 bases. The CDR3 contains 15 residues. J was trimmed by 6 bases and V by 7 bases; bases with no gene match: 11. Germline V CDR1 and CDR2: MNHNS, SASEGT. DNA for the CDR3: TGTGCCAGCAAGCCGACAGGGGTAAGCGGTCAGCCCCAGCATTTT. Residues: CASKPTGVSGQPQHF.

Ten or more counts support this clonotype. J is TRBJ1-6 and V is TRBV5-1, with D perhaps matching TRBD1 (6 bases). There are 15 residues in the CDR3. The V gene's germline CDR1 is SGHRS and CDR2 YFSETQ. V was clipped by 2 bases and J by 8 bases, with 14 bases between them. The CDR3 spells CASSFPGGLDSPLHF. The CDR3 region has the DNA TGCGCCAGCAGCTTCCCCGGGGGGCTAGATTCACCCCTCCACTTT.

This rearrangement joins TRBV7-9 to TRBJ2-5; tentatively, D is TRBD1 or TRBD2 (6 bases each). In germline, CDR1 is SEHNR, CDR2 FQNEAQ (reference sequence). V lost 1 base and J 4 bases, leaving 16 bases between the germline ends. The CDR3 covers 16 residues. The CDR3 protein is CASSLEGARGAETQYF. The CDR3 region has the DNA TGTGCCAGCAGCTTAGAAGGGGCGAGGGGGGCAGAGACCCAGTACTTC.

Turning to this clonotype: A much bigger clone sits one base away, suggesting this may be a read error. This chain links TRBV6-5 with TRBJ2-1, with 11 positions matching TRBD2. The CDR3 runs 15 residues. Germline trimming cut 2 bases from V and 10 bases from J; bases unmatched to any gene: 7. Per the germline V gene, CDR1 is MNHEY and CDR2 is SVGAGI. The CDR3 reads CASSYGTSGFYEQFF. CDR3 DNA sequence: TGTGCCAGCAGTTACGGGACTAGCGGCTTCTACGAGCAGTTCTTC.

The chain combines TRBV9 with TRBJ2-1; tentatively, D is TRBD2 (5 bases). The V and J ends lost 7 bases and 9 bases respectively, with 29 bases between them. Germline assignment: CDR1 SGDLS and CDR2 YYNGEE. This CDR3 has 17 residues. CDR3 protein: CASGDRRSGCSWIEQFF. The CDR3 region has the DNA TGTGCCAGCGGCGACCGGAGATCGGGGTGCTCCTGGATTGAGCAGTTCTTC.